These T cell receptor beta chains were read from a single sample in a study of cytomegalovirus exposure and HLA in healthy donors. Here immunoSEQ multiplex PCR was the method, and the copy in TCRdb shows in-frame clones only, minus some. The sample consists of under 90,000 clones, 85% to 90% of them appearing once. The sequenced material came from PBMCs. All receptors come from a young man in good health and CMV-seronegative. Each CDR3 is given with its conserved first and last residue. The D gene is left open where the match is weak. Part of the rows lack a size; the others show once, few, many or a class for expanded clones.

d_gene,abundance,v_gene,j_gene,CDR3nt,CDR3aa
.,.,TRBV11-3,TRBJ2-3,TGTGCCAGCAGCTCCGGCCGGGGTAGGTCCGCAGATACGCAGTATTTT,CASSSGRGRSADTQYF
.,.,TRBV18,TRBJ1-2,TGTGCCAGCTCACCCGAAGGCGGTCCGTATGGCTACACCTTC,CASSPEGGPYGYTF
.,.,TRBV19,TRBJ2-2,TGTGCCAGTAATCCGGGTGCGAACACCGGGGAGCTGTTTTTT,CASNPGANTGELFF
.,.,TRBV5-4,TRBJ1-1,TGTGCCAGCACCCACCAAGACAGGAACACTGAAGCTTTCTTT,CASTHQDRNTEAFF
TRBD1,.,TRBV7-8,TRBJ2-7,TGTGCCAGCAGCTTCGACAGGGCGTACGAGCAGTACTTC,CASSFDRAYEQYF
TRBD2,.,TRBV9,TRBJ2-1,TGTGCCAGCAGCGAGCGGGGCTTGCCCCCCAATGAGCAGTTCTTC,CASSERGLPPNEQFF
.,few,TRBV5-1,TRBJ2-5,TGCGCCAGCAGCTTGGGACAGCCCCAAGAGACCCAGTACTTC,CASSLGQPQETQYF
TRBD2,.,TRBV19,TRBJ2-1,TGTGCCAGTAGTCGGACTAGCGGGAGGGCCAATGAGCAGTTCTTC,CASSRTSGRANEQFF
.,once,TRBV7-6,TRBJ2-7,TGTGCCAGCACCAAGGGGGAGGGGCCCTACGAGCAGTACTTC,CASTKGEGPYEQYF
.,.,TRBV11-2,TRBJ2-5,TGTGCCAGCAGCTTCATAGAGACCCAGTACTTC,CASSFIETQYF
.,once,TRBV4-2,TRBJ2-7,TGTGCCAGCAGCCAAGATGGGCTAGCGTCCGACGAGCAGTACTTC,CASSQDGLASDEQYF
TRBD1,.,TRBV28,TRBJ2-7,TGTGCCAGCAGATATAACAGCGGGACAGGGGGTTGGGAGCAGTACTTC,CASRYNSGTGGWEQYF
.,.,TRBV29-1,TRBJ1-2,TGCAGCGTTGAAGGGGCCCGGGACTCCAACTATGGCTACACCTTC,CSVEGARDSNYGYTF
TRBD2,.,TRBV28,TRBJ2-6,TGTGCCACAAAGAGGAGGGGAGTATCTAGCGGGAGACTTCGGAACTCTGGGGCCAACGTCCTGACTTTC,CATKRRGVSSGRLRNSGANVLTF
TRBD2,.,TRBV19,TRBJ2-7,TGTGCCACCCGGGGGGGGCCACCCGCCTACGAGCAGTACTTC,CATRGGPPAYEQYF
TRBD1,.,TRBV10-3,TRBJ2-7,TGTGCCATCAGTGGAAAAGGGACAGGGGGGTCCTACGAGCAGTACTTC,CAISGKGTGGSYEQYF
TRBD2,.,TRBV4-3,TRBJ2-1,TGCGCCAGCAGCCGAGGGACTAGCCCGTACGATGAGCAGTTCTTC,CASSRGTSPYDEQFF
TRBD2,.,TRBV6-1,TRBJ2-1,TGTGCCAGCCGACCAGCGGGAGCGTACTACAATGAGCAGTTCTTC,CASRPAGAYYNEQFF
TRBD1,.,TRBV29-1,TRBJ1-2,TGCAGCTTTAGACAGGGGGCGTCAAACTATGGCTACACCTTC,CSFRQGASNYGYTF
TRBD2,.,TRBV7-8,TRBJ2-1,TGTGCCAGCAGCTTAGACAGTACTAGCGGGATAGGTAATGAGCAGTTCTTC,CASSLDSTSGIGNEQFF
.,.,TRBV5-4,TRBJ2-1,TGTGCCAGCAGCTCGACAACTAATAGGGGTGAGCAGTTCTTC,CASSSTTNRGEQFF
.,.,TRBV6-5,TRBJ2-7,TGTGCCAGCAGTTATATGGGGGAGGAGTACTTC,CASSYMGEEYF
TRBD2,once,TRBV19,TRBJ2-7,TGTGCCAGTAGCTGGACTAGCGAGCAGTACTTC,CASSWTSEQYF
TRBD2,.,TRBV19,TRBJ2-7,TGTGCCAGTAGTATCGGGGGGAGGTTAAGCTACGAGCAGTACTTC,CASSIGGRLSYEQYF
.,.,TRBV20-1,TRBJ2-1,TGCAGTGCTAGTCGAACAGGGACGGAGTTCTTC,CSASRTGTEFF
TRBD1,.,TRBV5-4,TRBJ1-1,TGTGCCAGCAGCAAAAGGCAGGGGGCCCTTGAAGCTTTCTTT,CASSKRQGALEAFF
TRBD1,.,TRBV6-6,TRBJ1-1,TGTGCCAGCAGCCGCCCTCAGGGACAGGACACTGAAGCTTTCTTT,CASSRPQGQDTEAFF
.,few,TRBV5-1,TRBJ1-1,TGCGCCAGCAGCTTAGAGCCGTTTGACACTGAAGCTTTCTTT,CASSLEPFDTEAFF
TRBD1,.,TRBV5-4,TRBJ2-5,TGTGCCAGCAGCCCCGGACAGGCCCAAGAGACCCAGTACTTC,CASSPGQAQETQYF
TRBD1,.,TRBV4-2,TRBJ1-2,TGTGCCAGCAGCCAGGGACAGACCCAACAGGGCTACACCTTC,CASSQGQTQQGYTF
.,.,TRBV6-1,TRBJ2-3,TGTGCCAGCAGTGAAGGTGGCGGGCGAGGGGATACGCAGTATTTT,CASSEGGGRGDTQYF
.,.,TRBV28,TRBJ1-4,TGTGCCAGCAGTTTAAGTAGAGGGGGGGTGCGGAATGAAAAACTGTTTTTT,CASSLSRGGVRNEKLFF
.,.,TRBV4-2,TRBJ1-2,TGTGCCAGCAGCCAAGAGGACAGAGGGAACTATGGCTACACCTTC,CASSQEDRGNYGYTF
.,.,TRBV6-1,TRBJ1-4,TGTGCCAGCATGGAGCCCTTTAGGCCTAATGAAAAACTGTTTTTT,CASMEPFRPNEKLFF
.,.,TRBV7-2,TRBJ1-5,TGTGCCAGCAGCTTAAGGGGGTTACCCCAGCATTTT,CASSLRGLPQHF
.,.,TRBV6-5,TRBJ1-6,TGTGCCAGCAGCTCCACAGGGCGGGCTTCACCCCTCCACTTT,CASSSTGRASPLHF
TRBD1,once,TRBV12-5,TRBJ1-1,TGTGCTAGTGGAAACATGAACAGGGGTGAAGCTTTCTTT,CASGNMNRGEAFF
TRBD1,.,TRBV6-5,TRBJ2-2,TGTGCCAGCAGTGGGGACAGGGGAGGCACCGGGGAGCTGTTTTTT,CASSGDRGGTGELFF
TRBD1,.,TRBV12-5,TRBJ2-3,TGTGCTAGTGGTTTGTTAACCGGGACAGGGAATACGCAGTATTTT,CASGLLTGTGNTQYF
.,.,TRBV28,TRBJ1-2,TGTGCCAGCAGTTTCGGGGGGGCGAAGGGTAACTATGGCTACACCTTC,CASSFGGAKGNYGYTF
.,.,TRBV2,TRBJ2-4,TGTGCCAGCAGTGGGGACTCAGATTCCAAAAACATTCAGTACTTC,CASSGDSDSKNIQYF
.,.,TRBV9,TRBJ1-1,TGTGCCAGCAGCGGTCCGTCGGCCGGGGAGTATACTGAAGCTTTCTTT,CASSGPSAGEYTEAFF
.,.,TRBV7-9,TRBJ2-1,TGTGCCAGCAGCTTAGTAGGGGCACAATACAATGAGCAGTTCTTC,CASSLVGAQYNEQFF
TRBD1,.,TRBV11-2,TRBJ2-5,TGTGCCAGCAGCTTGCTCCAGGGGGCGCCGGGGGAGACCCAGTACTTC,CASSLLQGAPGETQYF
TRBD1,.,TRBV18,TRBJ2-7,TGTGCCAGCTCAGGGCGGAACGACAGGGGCGACGAGCAGTACTTC,CASSGRNDRGDEQYF
.,.,TRBV28,TRBJ1-5,TGTGCCAGCAGCGCGACAGTAGCCGTTCAGCCCCAGCATTTT,CASSATVAVQPQHF
.,.,TRBV5-6,TRBJ2-3,TGTGCCAGCAGCTTGGCTATTAGCACAGATACGCAGTATTTT,CASSLAISTDTQYF
.,.,TRBV30,TRBJ2-2,TGTGCCTGGTCTAGACAGGCCATCGGGGAGCTGTTTTTT,CAWSRQAIGELFF
TRBD2,.,TRBV13,TRBJ2-1,TGTGCCAGCAGCTTTCTAGCGGGACGAGAGCAGTTCTTC,CASSFLAGREQFF
TRBD2,.,TRBV18,TRBJ2-7,TGTGCCAGCTCACTTCGACTAGCGGGAGGTTCCTACGAGCAGTACTTC,CASSLRLAGGSYEQYF
TRBD1,.,TRBV18,TRBJ2-7,TGTGCCAGCTCACCCGCCCCGACAGGGGGAACCTACGAGCAGTACTTC,CASSPAPTGGTYEQYF
.,.,TRBV12-5,TRBJ1-2,TGTGCTAGTGGAAATAACAGGGCTCCGACGATTGGCTACACCTTC,CASGNNRAPTIGYTF